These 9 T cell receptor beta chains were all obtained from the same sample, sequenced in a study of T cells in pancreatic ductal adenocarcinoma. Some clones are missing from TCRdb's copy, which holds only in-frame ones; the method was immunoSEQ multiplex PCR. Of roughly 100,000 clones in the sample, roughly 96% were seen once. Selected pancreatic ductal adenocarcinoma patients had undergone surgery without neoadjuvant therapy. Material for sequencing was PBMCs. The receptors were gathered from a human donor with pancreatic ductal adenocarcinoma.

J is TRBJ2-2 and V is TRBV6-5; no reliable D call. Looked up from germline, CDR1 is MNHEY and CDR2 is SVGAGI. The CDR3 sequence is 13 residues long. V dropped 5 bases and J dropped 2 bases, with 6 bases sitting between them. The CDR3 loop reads CASSAVNTGELFF. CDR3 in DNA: TGTGCCAGCAGTGCGGTAAACACCGGGGAGCTGTTTTTT.

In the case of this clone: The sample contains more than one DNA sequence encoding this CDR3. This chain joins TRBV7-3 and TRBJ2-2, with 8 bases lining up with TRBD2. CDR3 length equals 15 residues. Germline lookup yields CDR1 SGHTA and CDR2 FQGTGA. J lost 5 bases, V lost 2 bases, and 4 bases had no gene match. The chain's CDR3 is CASSLRAGVTGELFF. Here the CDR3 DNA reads TGTGCCAGCAGCTTACGAGCGGGAGTTACCGGGGAGCTGTTTTTT.

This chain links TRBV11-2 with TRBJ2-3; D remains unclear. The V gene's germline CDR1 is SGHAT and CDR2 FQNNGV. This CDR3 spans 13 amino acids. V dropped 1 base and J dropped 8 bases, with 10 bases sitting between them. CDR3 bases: TGTGCCAGCAGCTTAGGAACCGCGTCTACGCAGTATTTT. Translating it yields CASSLGTASTQYF.

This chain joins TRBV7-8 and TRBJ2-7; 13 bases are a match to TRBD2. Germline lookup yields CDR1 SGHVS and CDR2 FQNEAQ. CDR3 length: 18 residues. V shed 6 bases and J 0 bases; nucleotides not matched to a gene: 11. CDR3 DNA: TGTGCCAGCAGGTTGAGTGGGACTAGCGGGACTAGCTCCTACGAGCAGTACTTC. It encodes CASRLSGTSGTSSYEQYF.

CDR3 DNA: TGTGCCAGTAGTGTCATTGGGGACACCGGTTACGAGCAGTACTTC. It yields the protein CASSVIGDTGYEQYF. This chain connects TRBV19 to TRBJ2-7; TRBD1 might be the D (6 bases). CDR3 length: 15 residues. The germline V and J ends were trimmed by 5 bases and 4 bases, with 18 bases remaining between them. The germline V gene encodes CDR1 LNHDA and CDR2 SQIVND (reference sequence). The full variable domain, its missing parts supplied by reference TRBV19 and TRBJ2-7, is DGGITQSPKYLFRKEGQNVTLSCEQNLNHDAMYWYRQDPGQGLRLIYYSQIVNDFQKGDIAEGYSVSREKKESFPLTVTSAQKNPTAFYLCASSVIGDTGYEQYFGPGTRLTVT.

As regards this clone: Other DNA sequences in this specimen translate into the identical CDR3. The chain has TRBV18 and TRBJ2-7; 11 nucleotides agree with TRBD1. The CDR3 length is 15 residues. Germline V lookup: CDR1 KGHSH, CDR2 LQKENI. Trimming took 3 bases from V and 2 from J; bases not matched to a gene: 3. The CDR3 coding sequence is TGTGCCAGCTCACCCCCGGGACAGGGGGCCTACGAGCAGTACTTC. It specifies CASSPPGQGAYEQYF.

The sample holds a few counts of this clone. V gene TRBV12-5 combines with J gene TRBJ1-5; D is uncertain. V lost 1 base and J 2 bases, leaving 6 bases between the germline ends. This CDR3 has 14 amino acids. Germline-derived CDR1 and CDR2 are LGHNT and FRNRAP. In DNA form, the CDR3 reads TGTGCTAGTGGTTTGGGACGGGGCAATCAGCCCCAGCATTTT. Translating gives CASGLGRGNQPQHF. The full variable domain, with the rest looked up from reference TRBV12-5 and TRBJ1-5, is DARVTQTPRHKVTEMGQEVTMRCQPILGHNTVFWYRQTMMQGLELLAYFRNRAPLDDSGMPKDRFSAEMPDATLATLKIQPSEPRDSAVYFCASGLGRGNQPQHFGDGTRLSIL.

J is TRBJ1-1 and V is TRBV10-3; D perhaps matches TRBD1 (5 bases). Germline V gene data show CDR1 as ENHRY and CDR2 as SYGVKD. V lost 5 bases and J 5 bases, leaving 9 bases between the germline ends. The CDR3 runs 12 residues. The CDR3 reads CAISPGNTEAFF. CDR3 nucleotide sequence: TGTGCCATCAGTCCAGGGAATACTGAAGCTTTCTTT.

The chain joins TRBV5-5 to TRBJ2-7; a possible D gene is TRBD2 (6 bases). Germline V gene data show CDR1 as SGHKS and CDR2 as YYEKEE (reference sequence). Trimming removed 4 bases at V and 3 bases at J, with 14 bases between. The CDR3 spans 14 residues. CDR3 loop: CASSTGGAFYEQYF. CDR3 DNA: TGTGCCAGCAGCACCGGAGGGGCGTTCTACGAGCAGTACTTC.